The sequence of this T cell receptor (beta chain) was determined in a study of T cells after yellow fever vaccination. As for the study in general: Libraries from low-cell-number fractions were prepared with the SMART-Seq v4 Ultra Low Input RNA kit. Study-wide findings and caveats: Abundant clonotypes from the bulk population could have been carried over as contaminants into FACS-sorted repertoires. Booster samples showed a return of most primary-vaccination clones (almost 97% CD4, 80% to 90% CD8).

This CDR3 has 14 residues. Trimming removed 6 bases from V and 5 bases from J; junction bases left unmatched: 7. Germline V CDR1 and CDR2: MNHNY, SVGAGI (reference sequence). This clonotype was recorded many times. Its specificity is unknown. TCRdb re-analysed the 5' RACE reads in MiXCR, keeping a single row per CDR3 protein. The table includes 250,000 to 400,000 distinct CDR3 sequences, approximately 4.5% detected once. Sequencing was performed on PBMCs, taken 15 days after the yellow fever booster vaccination. This receptor was taken from a man between 18 and 29 years old who received the YFV17D yellow fever vaccine. The chain recombines TRBV6-6 with TRBJ2-4; 7 bases are shared with TRBD2. The CDR3 DNA reads as TGTGCCAGCAGGGGGGGTCTAGCGGAAAACATTCAGTACTTC. Its protein is CASRGGLAENIQYF.